This T cell receptor (beta chain) was identified in a study of blood T cell repertoires in COVID-19. Background on the study: Sources were T cells, B-cell-depleted T cells, or PBMCs; the material itself was cDNA or gDNA.

Germline V gives CDR1 SGHNT, CDR2 YYREEE (reference sequence). CDR3 length: 15 residues. V dropped 0 bases and J dropped 3; count of bases not matched to a gene: 5. Sequenced by immunoSEQ multiplex PCR; TCRdb stores in-frame clones only, minus some. The table includes tens of thousands of clones, under 90% detected once. V usage is TRBV5-4 and J usage is TRBJ1-2; 7 nucleotides line up with TRBD1. Sequenced material: peripheral blood. This clonotype originated in a man aged 45-65 years with COVID-19, enrolled during active disease. The CDR3, as DNA: TGTGCCAGCAGCTTGGATGACAGGGTCGACTATGGCTACACCTTC. This codes for CASSLDDRVDYGYTF.